These 31 T cell receptor beta chains came from one sample sequenced in a study of vaccination effects on CD4 cells after COVID-19. Cells that had been cultured for about 10 days were the source of isolated CD4+ T cells. The vaccine given was either BNT162b2 or mRNA-1273, in two doses. Sequencing used immunoSEQ multiplex PCR; TCRdb keeps in-frame clones, though not all of them. The top ten clones hold approximately 2.4% of a sample with around 69,000 clones, 70% to 80% of them seen once. What these receptors recognize is not known. Sequencing was performed on CD4+ T cells from PBMCs cultured without peptide, taken after COVID-19 vaccination. The source is a human donor who received a COVID-19 vaccine.

The gene calls are TRBV27 and TRBJ1-2, with a possible D match to TRBD1 (5 bases). The germline gives CDR1 MNHEY, CDR2 SMNVEV (reference sequence). The CDR3 has 13 residues. Trimming shortened V by 8 bases and J by 8 bases, and 18 bases separated the two germline ends. CDR3 in amino acids: CASRQGRARGYTF. Written as DNA, the CDR3 is TGTGCCAGCCGGCAGGGAAGGGCAAGGGGCTACACCTTC.

This clone was observed a single time. This chain joins TRBV3-1 (or the pseudogene TRBV3-2) and TRBJ2-3; D uncertain. In germline, CDR1 is LGHDT, CDR2 YNNKEL (reference sequence). The CDR3 sequence is 12 residues long. Trimming shortened V by 0 bases and J by 7 bases, and 5 bases separated the two germline ends. The CDR3 DNA follows: TGTGCCAGCAGCCAAGATACGCATACGCAGTATTTT. This sequence encodes CASSQDTHTQYF.

The chain uses TRBV7-2 and TRBJ1-4; possible D gene TRBD1, 5 bases. This CDR3 spans 13 amino acids. CDR1 is SGHTA and CDR2 is FQGNSA in the germline V gene. V was shortened by 1 base and J by 13 bases, with 13 bases between the two germline ends. The chain's CDR3 is CASSLVNMRGLFF. CDR3 bases: TGTGCCAGCAGCTTAGTTAATATGAGGGGACTGTTTTTT.

V and J are TRBV21-1 and TRBJ2-1; TRBD2 is the table's D call, not checked against the DNA. TRBV21-1 is given as a pseudogene. The CDR3 sequence is 20 residues long. CDR3 region: CASSKGSAGTSGSSYNEQFF. In DNA, the CDR3 is TGTGCCAGCAGCAAAGGTTCCGCCGGGACTAGCGGCAGCTCCTACAATGAGCAGTTCTTC.

V and J are TRBV3-1 (or the pseudogene TRBV3-2) and TRBJ2-1; D may match TRBD1 or TRBD2 (6 bases each). Germline CDR1 reads LGHDT; CDR2 reads YNNKEL (reference sequence). Trimming left V 3 bases short and J 6 bases short, with 24 bases between. This CDR3 comprises 18 residues. The chain's CDR3 is CASSQAYGGRGRRNEQFF. For the CDR3, the DNA is TGTGCCAGCAGCCAGGCCTATGGGGGGCGGGGTCGTCGCAATGAGCAGTTCTTC.

The V and J genes are TRBV9 and TRBJ2-3, with TRBD2 identical over 15 bases. The junction had 1 base not matched to a gene; V was cut back by 3 bases and J by 2 bases. This CDR3 spans 16 amino acids. CDR1 is SGDLS, CDR2 YYNGEE, per germline. The CDR3 coding sequence is TGTGCCAGCAGCGGGACTAGCGGGGGGGCCACAGATACGCAGTATTTT. Protein product: CASSGTSGGATDTQYF.

J is TRBJ1-2 and V is TRBV5-1; D may be TRBD1 (5 bases). Trimming shortened V by 5 bases and J by 2 bases, and 10 bases separated the two germline ends. This CDR3 comprises 13 residues. Per germline, CDR1 SGHRS and CDR2 YFSETQ. The DNA of the CDR3 is TGCGCCAGCAGACCAACAGGAAACTATGGCTACACCTTC. This gives the protein CASRPTGNYGYTF. The entire variable domain, with the rest obtained from reference TRBV5-1 and TRBJ1-2, is as follows: KAGVTQTPRYLIKTRGQQVTLSCSPISGHRSVSWYQQTPGQGLQFLFEYFSETQRNKGNFPGRFSGRQFSNSRSEMNVSTLELGDSALYLCASRPTGNYGYTFGSGTRLTVV.

The chain employs TRBV14 and TRBJ1-1; D might be TRBD1 (5 bases). This CDR3 is built from 11 residues. The germline V gene has CDR1 SGHDN and CDR2 FVKESK. The V end lost 1 base, the J end lost 12 bases, and 9 bases lay between the germline ends. The CDR3 DNA follows: TGTGCCAGCAGCCAAGGGGGCAGAACTTTCTTT. Translated: CASSQGGRTFF.

The chain couples TRBV5-1 to TRBJ1-1; TRBD1 matches at 11 bases. Germline V CDR1 and CDR2: SGHRS, YFSETQ. Germline trimming cut 4 bases from V and 0 bases from J; bases unmatched to any gene: 5. The CDR3 has 16 amino acids. CDR3 in amino acids: CASSRDRGELNTEAFF. The CDR3 nucleotides read TGCGCCAGCAGCAGGGACAGGGGGGAATTGAACACTGAAGCTTTCTTT.

This chain joins TRBV6-2 or TRBV6-3 and TRBJ2-1; no firm D call. The CDR3 consists of 12 residues. Trimming took 2 bases from V and 6 from J, leaving 5 bases between them. Germline assignment: CDR1 MNHEY and CDR2 SVGEGT. Here the CDR3 reads CASSYDRNEQFF. The CDR3 DNA reads as TGTGCCAGCAGTTACGACCGCAATGAGCAGTTCTTC.

Written as DNA, the CDR3 is TGTGCCAGCAGCCAGAGGCAAGGAGCTAACTATGGCTACACCTTC. This sequence encodes CASSQRQGANYGYTF. V and J are TRBV3-1 (or the pseudogene TRBV3-2) and TRBJ1-2; the D is unclear. Germline V gene sequence: CDR1 LGHDT, CDR2 YNNKEL (reference sequence). Trimming shortened V by 3 bases and J by 0 bases, and 11 bases separated the two germline ends. The CDR3 extends over 15 amino acids.

Written as DNA, the CDR3 is TGTGCCAGCAGTGATAAGTCAGGGGGAGATGGCTACACCTTC. Amino acid sequence: CASSDKSGGDGYTF. V and J are TRBV2 and TRBJ1-2; 7 bases line up with TRBD1. V lost 3 bases to trimming and J lost 6 bases; unmatched junction nucleotides: 7. Per germline, CDR1 SNHLY and CDR2 FYNNEI. There are 14 residues in the CDR3.

The J gene is TRBJ1-5, the V gene TRBV11-3; 7 positions match TRBD1. The germline gives CDR1 SGHNT, CDR2 YENEEA. With V trimmed by 2 bases and J by 1 base, 14 bases remained unmatched. This CDR3 is 19 amino acids long. The CDR3 nucleotides read TGTGCCAGCAGCTTATTCAGGGGGGGAAGTATCCTCAGCAATCAGCCCCAGCATTTT. Translating gives CASSLFRGGSILSNQPQHF.

This clone was seen more than once but under ten times. This chain joins TRBV7-9 and TRBJ1-5; 11 bases are a match to TRBD1. From germline, CDR1 is SEHNR and CDR2 FQNEAQ (reference sequence). The CDR3 is 16 residues long. Unmatched junction bases numbered 3, after V lost 5 bases and J lost 0 bases. This chain's CDR3 is CASSGQGAHSNQPQHF. In nucleotides, the CDR3 is TGTGCCAGCAGCGGACAGGGGGCGCATAGCAATCAGCCCCAGCATTTT.

V and J are TRBV27 and TRBJ1-4; D is unresolved. The CDR3 runs to 16 residues. Germline V gene lookup returns CDR1 MNHEY and CDR2 SMNVEV (reference sequence). With 0 bases removed from V and 0 bases from J, the gap between germline ends came to 8 bases. The CDR3 nucleotides read TGTGCCAGCAGTTTATCGATGGGCGCAACTAATGAAAAACTGTTTTTT. Residues: CASSLSMGATNEKLFF.

This sequence joins TRBV7-6 and TRBJ2-3; D possibly matches TRBD1 or TRBD2 (5 bases each). Germline-derived CDR1 and CDR2 are SGHVS and FNYEAQ. This CDR3 spans 15 amino acids. V lost 1 base and J lost 1, with 9 bases in between. As DNA, the CDR3 is TGTGCCAGCAGCTTAGGGGGACCCCGCACAGATACGCAGTATTTT. The encoded protein is CASSLGGPRTDTQYF.

The chain recombines TRBV5-4 with TRBJ1-1, with 8 bases fitting TRBD1. This CDR3 is built from 16 residues. Germline assignment: CDR1 SGHNT and CDR2 YYREEE (reference sequence). The junction had 10 bases not matched to a gene; V was cut back by 1 base and J by 5 bases. The CDR3 region is CASSLSSDRGGTEAFF. CDR3 sequence (DNA): TGTGCCAGCAGCTTGTCATCCGACAGGGGAGGGACTGAAGCTTTCTTT.

The chain couples TRBV5-1 to TRBJ1-2, with D perhaps matching TRBD1 (5 bases). The CDR3 length is 14 residues. V was clipped by 2 bases and J by 5 bases, with 13 bases between them. The germline V gene encodes CDR1 SGHRS and CDR2 YFSETQ. The CDR3 bases are TGCGCCAGCAGCTTCGAGGGGCAGGGATATGGCTACACCTTC. This sequence encodes CASSFEGQGYGYTF.

This sequence joins TRBV5-5 and TRBJ1-4; unclear D gene. V was clipped by 6 bases and J by 4 bases, with 13 bases between them. This CDR3 comprises 14 residues. Germline-derived CDR1 and CDR2 are SGHKS and YYEKEE (reference sequence). CDR3 region: CASTSGTHNEKLFF. CDR3 DNA sequence: TGTGCCAGCACATCGGGAACGCATAATGAAAAACTGTTTTTT.

The chain is built from TRBV28 and TRBJ1-2; TRBD1 is a possible D gene (5 bases). With 10 bases removed from V and 6 bases from J, the gap between germline ends came to 24 bases. This CDR3 has 15 residues. Germline V gives CDR1 MDHEN, CDR2 SYDVKM. CDR3 nucleotides: TGTGCCACCACATACCCCGGGACGGGAGGAGATGGCTACACCTTC. Translated: CATTYPGTGGDGYTF.

V gene TRBV6-6 combines with J gene TRBJ1-5; no firm D call. The germline V gene encodes CDR1 MNHNY and CDR2 SVGAGI (reference sequence). The CDR3 is 13 amino acids. The V gene lost 2 bases and the J gene lost 3 bases, with 5 bases spanning the gap. The CDR3 loop is CASSYRDNQPQHF. In nucleotides, the CDR3 is TGTGCCAGCAGTTACCGGGACAATCAGCCCCAGCATTTT.

The V call is TRBV5-1, the J call TRBJ1-4; no definite D call. Trimming took 1 base from V and 4 from J, leaving 11 bases between them. The germline gives CDR1 SGHRS, CDR2 YFSETQ. The CDR3 runs 15 residues. The CDR3 spells CASSLLRAGNEKLFF. CDR3 DNA sequence: TGCGCCAGCAGCTTGTTGAGGGCTGGTAATGAAAAACTGTTTTTT.

This clone has a handful of counts. The rearrangement links TRBV2 to TRBJ1-5, with a weak D call TRBD1 (6 bases). CDR1 and CDR2 from the germline V gene are SNHLY and FYNNEI. V dropped 6 bases and J dropped 1 base, with 16 bases sitting between them. The CDR3 has 16 amino acids. CDR3 coding DNA: TGTGCCAGCAGCGGCAGGGGTTGGAGGAGCAATCAGCCCCAGCATTTT. Its protein product is CASSGRGWRSNQPQHF.

This clone turned up a few times. This chain links TRBV18 with TRBJ2-2; 11 bases map to TRBD1. This CDR3 region has 16 residues. V shed 1 base, J shed 7 bases, and the junction held 5 bases outside the gene matches. Germline CDR1 KGHSH, CDR2 LQKENI. The CDR3 coding sequence is TGTGCCAGCTCACCACGAGGACAGGGGGCCGGCGGGGAGCTGTTTTTT. Residues: CASSPRGQGAGGELFF.

This clone was seen a single time. The CDR3 sequence: CASRTTGNSNQPQHF. The CDR3 nucleotides read TGTGCCAGCAGAACAACAGGCAATAGCAATCAGCCCCAGCATTTT. The J gene is TRBJ1-5, the V gene TRBV6-5, with D tentatively TRBD1 (5 bases). Between the trimmed V and J ends, which lost 6 bases and 0 bases, there was a span of 12 bases. The CDR3 is made up of 15 amino acids. Per the germline V gene, CDR1 is MNHEY and CDR2 is SVGAGI.

This rearrangement joins TRBV7-2 to TRBJ1-2, with a weak D call TRBD1 (5 bases). CDR1 is SGHTA and CDR2 is FQGNSA in the germline V gene. This CDR3 contains 13 residues. The V end was cut by 4 bases, the J end by 8 bases, with 14 bases between. CDR3 in DNA: TGTGCCAGCAGCTCCGTTGGGGGTGAGGGCTACACCTTC. It translates to CASSSVGGEGYTF.

The chain uses TRBV5-1 and TRBJ2-3; 16 nucleotides line up with TRBD2. Germline V gives CDR1 SGHRS, CDR2 YFSETQ. J gave up 6 bases and V 4 bases, and 8 bases lay outside the gene matches. The CDR3 runs to 17 residues. The CDR3 DNA reads as TGCGCCAGCAGCCCTGGGACTAGCGGGGGGGCGGGGGATACGCAGTATTTT. This gives the protein CASSPGTSGGAGDTQYF.

The chain carries TRBV19 and TRBJ1-3; TRBD1 matches 12 bases. The CDR3 sequence is 18 residues long. Trimming cost V 4 bases and J 0 bases; bases outside gene matches: 7. CDR1 is LNHDA and CDR2 is SQIVND in the germline V gene (reference sequence). CDR3 loop: CASSTRDRGRVSGNTIYF. The CDR3 DNA reads TGTGCCAGTAGTACTCGGGACAGGGGGCGAGTCTCTGGAAACACCATATATTTT.

CDR3 DNA: TGTGCCAGCAGTACAGTCGGAACTTGGGGGTATGGCTACACCTTC. Amino acid sequence: CASSTVGTWGYGYTF. J is TRBJ1-2 and V is TRBV6-5; maybe TRBD1 (5 bases). The CDR3 spans 15 residues. Germline V gene lookup returns CDR1 MNHEY and CDR2 SVGAGI. V lost 5 bases and J lost 5, with 18 bases in between.

The chain couples TRBV12-5 to TRBJ2-3, with D tentatively TRBD1 or TRBD2 (5 bases each). V was trimmed by 0 bases and J by 3 bases, leaving 19 bases between them. The CDR3 runs to 18 residues. Germline values: CDR1 LGHNT, CDR2 FRNRAP. CDR3 sequence (DNA): TGTGCTAGTGGTTTGGTTAGGGACGGAGACATAAAAACAGATACGCAGTATTTT. The encoded protein is CASGLVRDGDIKTDTQYF.

This CDR3 reads CASSQVEAGGNEKLFF. DNA of the CDR3: TGCGCCAGCAGCCAAGTCGAGGCAGGGGGTAATGAAAAACTGTTTTTT. The chain recombines TRBV4-3 with TRBJ1-4, with 7 bases aligning to TRBD1. With 1 base clipped from V and 4 bases from J, the junction kept 6 bases outside the gene matches. Germline V gene lookup returns CDR1 LGHNA and CDR2 YSLEER. The CDR3 covers 16 residues.